This entry concerns a single TCR beta chain. Germline V gene sequence: CDR1 MDHEN, CDR2 SYDVKM. The CDR3 is made up of 18 amino acids. V was pared by 6 bases and J by 2 bases, with 14 bases of the junction left unmatched. The source of the sample is a study of shared T cell receptors in the human thymus. Repertoires were generated with immunoSEQ multiplex PCR, while TCRdb's copy carries only in-frame clones and drops some. The sample consists of hundreds of thousands of clones, around 87% of them appearing once. The data also belong to a second study, concerning human thymus T cells. This second report adds: Thymic material originated from resections removed in the course of corrective heart surgery. V and J genes seemed to be used with bias in thymic and blood repertoires. Reports from related research described highly overlapping thymic repertoires among unrelated individuals.

The J gene is TRBJ1-5, the V gene TRBV28; 9 positions match TRBD1. Sequenced input: thymocytes. The sequence was collected from a boy younger than two with a congenital heart defect. CDR3 DNA sequence: TGTGCCAGCAGACCCATACCCTACAGGGGGCGCGGCAATCAGCCCCAGCATTTT. Translation gives CASRPIPYRGRGNQPQHF.